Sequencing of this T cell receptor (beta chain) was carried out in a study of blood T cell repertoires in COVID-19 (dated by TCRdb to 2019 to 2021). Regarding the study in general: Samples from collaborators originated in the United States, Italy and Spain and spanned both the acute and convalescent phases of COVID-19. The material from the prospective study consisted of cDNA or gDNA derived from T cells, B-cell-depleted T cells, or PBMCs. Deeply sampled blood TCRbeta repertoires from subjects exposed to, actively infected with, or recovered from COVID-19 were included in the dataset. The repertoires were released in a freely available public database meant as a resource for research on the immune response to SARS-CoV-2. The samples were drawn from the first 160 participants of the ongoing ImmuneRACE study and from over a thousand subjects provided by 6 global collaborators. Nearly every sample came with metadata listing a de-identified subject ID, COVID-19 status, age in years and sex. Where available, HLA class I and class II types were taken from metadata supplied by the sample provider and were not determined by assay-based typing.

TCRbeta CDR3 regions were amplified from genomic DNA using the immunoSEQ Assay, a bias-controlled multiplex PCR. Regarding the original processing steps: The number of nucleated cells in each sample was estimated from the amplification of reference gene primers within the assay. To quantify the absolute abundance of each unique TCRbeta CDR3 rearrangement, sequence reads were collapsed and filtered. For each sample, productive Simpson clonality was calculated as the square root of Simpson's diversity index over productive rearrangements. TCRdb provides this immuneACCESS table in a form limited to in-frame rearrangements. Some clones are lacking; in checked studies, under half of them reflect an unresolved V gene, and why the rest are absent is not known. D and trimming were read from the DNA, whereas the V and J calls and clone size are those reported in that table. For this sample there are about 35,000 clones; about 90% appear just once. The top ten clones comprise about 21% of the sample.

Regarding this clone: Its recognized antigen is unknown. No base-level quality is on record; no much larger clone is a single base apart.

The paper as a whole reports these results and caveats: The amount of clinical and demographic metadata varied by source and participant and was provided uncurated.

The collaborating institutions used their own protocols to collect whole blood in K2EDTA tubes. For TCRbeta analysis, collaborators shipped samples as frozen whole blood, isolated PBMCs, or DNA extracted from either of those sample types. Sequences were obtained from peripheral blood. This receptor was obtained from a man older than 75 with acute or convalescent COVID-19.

In nucleotide form, the sequence is TGTGCCAGCTCAGCCGACACTCTCACCGGGGAGCTGTTTTTT. Protein translation: CASSADTLTGELFF. The V and J segments used are TRBV18 and TRBJ2-2; too little of a D gene remains to name it. The CDR3 holds 14 amino acids from the cysteine to the phenylalanine. Only CDR3 DNA is held: 42 bases, read in frame from base 1. The V and J ends are trimmed by 5 bases and 4 bases, leaving 11 bases between them. CDR1 is given as KGHSH and CDR2 as LQKENI, both from the germline V gene.